Listed below are T cell receptor beta chains from one sample, sequenced in a study of blood T cell repertoires in COVID-19. Clones were sequenced by immunoSEQ multiplex PCR, and TCRdb holds only the in-frame ones, with some missing. Of 200,000 to 250,000 clones in the sample, 83% are singletons; the top ten hold roughly 5.5%. Sequencing was done on a sample of peripheral blood. These receptors were obtained from a human donor in a cohort sampled during active COVID-19. CDR3s include the opening cysteine and the closing phenylalanine or tryptophan. Fields, in order: clone size, D gene, J gene, V gene, CDR3 DNA, CDR3 protein. D genes are given only for firm matches. Some rows mark clone size as missing; the rest say once, few, many or name a class of expanded clone.

clone_size: once
d_call: NA
j_call: TRBJ1-6
v_call: TRBV30
cdr3_nt: TGTGCCTGGAGGATTCTGGAGAACTCACCCCTCCACTTT
cdr3_aa: CAWRILENSPLHF

clone_size: NA
d_call: NA
j_call: TRBJ1-5
v_call: TRBV30
cdr3_nt: TGTGCCTGGAGGCCCCGGGGAGATCAGCCCCAGCATTTT
cdr3_aa: CAWRPRGDQPQHF

clone_size: NA
d_call: NA
j_call: TRBJ2-2
v_call: TRBV11-3
cdr3_nt: TGTGCCAGCAGCCCGGGACACGTCACCGGGGAGCTGTTTTTT
cdr3_aa: CASSPGHVTGELFF

clone_size: NA
d_call: TRBD1
j_call: TRBJ2-1
v_call: TRBV10-3
cdr3_nt: TGTGCCATCAGTGAAGTAGGGACAGGCAATGAGCAGTTCTTC
cdr3_aa: CAISEVGTGNEQFF

clone_size: NA
d_call: TRBD1
j_call: TRBJ1-5
v_call: TRBV9
cdr3_nt: TGTGCCAGCAGCACAGGGGGTCAGCCCCAGCATTTT
cdr3_aa: CASSTGGQPQHF

clone_size: NA
d_call: NA
j_call: TRBJ1-5
v_call: TRBV23-1
cdr3_nt: TGCGCCAGCAGTCAAACGGGACTAAATGAAGCGCAAATCCCCCAGGGAAATCAGCCCCAGCATTTT
cdr3_aa: CASSQTGLNEAQIPQGNQPQHF

clone_size: NA
d_call: NA
j_call: TRBJ1-3
v_call: TRBV11-3
cdr3_nt: TGTGCCAGCAGCTTAGCGGGGGGCTCTGGAAACACCATATATTTT
cdr3_aa: CASSLAGGSGNTIYF

clone_size: NA
d_call: TRBD2
j_call: TRBJ2-1
v_call: TRBV6-4
cdr3_nt: TGTGCCAGCAGTGACTCAGGGACTAGCGGATTCAATGAGCAGTTCTTC
cdr3_aa: CASSDSGTSGFNEQFF

clone_size: NA
d_call: TRBD2
j_call: TRBJ2-1
v_call: TRBV19
cdr3_nt: TGTGCCAGTAGTCCCCGGACTAGCGGACCCAATGAGCAGTTCTTC
cdr3_aa: CASSPRTSGPNEQFF

clone_size: NA
d_call: NA
j_call: TRBJ1-2
v_call: TRBV7-9
cdr3_nt: TGTGCCAGCAGTAATGGCCCCATATATGGCTACACCTTC
cdr3_aa: CASSNGPIYGYTF

clone_size: few
d_call: TRBD1
j_call: TRBJ2-2
v_call: TRBV28
cdr3_nt: TGTGCCAGCAGCGCAAGACAGGGATGGATGTTGGGGACCGGGGAGCTGTTTTTT
cdr3_aa: CASSARQGWMLGTGELFF

clone_size: NA
d_call: NA
j_call: TRBJ1-4
v_call: TRBV3-1/TRBV3-2
cdr3_nt: TGTGCCAGCAGCCCCGCGGGACGACGCGGTGAAAAACTGTTTTTT
cdr3_aa: CASSPAGRRGEKLFF

clone_size: NA
d_call: TRBD1
j_call: TRBJ1-1
v_call: TRBV24-1
cdr3_nt: TGTGCCACCAGTGATCCTAAGACAGGGAGAACTGAAGCTTTCTTT
cdr3_aa: CATSDPKTGRTEAFF

clone_size: once
d_call: NA
j_call: TRBJ2-5
v_call: TRBV6-5
cdr3_nt: TGTGCCAGCAGCTCGGGAGAGACCCAGTACTTC
cdr3_aa: CASSSGETQYF

clone_size: NA
d_call: TRBD2
j_call: TRBJ2-3
v_call: TRBV5-1
cdr3_nt: TGCGCCAGCAGCCCGGGACTAGCGGGCTACACAGATACGCAGTATTTT
cdr3_aa: CASSPGLAGYTDTQYF

clone_size: NA
d_call: NA
j_call: TRBJ2-7
v_call: TRBV27
cdr3_nt: TGTGCCAGCAGTCCTCCGGGAAGCAGCTCCTACGAGCAGTACTTC
cdr3_aa: CASSPPGSSSYEQYF

clone_size: NA
d_call: NA
j_call: TRBJ1-1
v_call: TRBV5-1
cdr3_nt: TGCGCCAGCAGCTCGGGACAAACGAACACTGAAGCTTTCTTT
cdr3_aa: CASSSGQTNTEAFF

clone_size: few
d_call: TRBD2
j_call: TRBJ2-1
v_call: TRBV3-1/TRBV3-2
cdr3_nt: TGTGCCAGCAGCCAAGATTTTCGGCTAGCGGGAGACAATGAGCAGTTCTTC
cdr3_aa: CASSQDFRLAGDNEQFF

clone_size: NA
d_call: TRBD1
j_call: TRBJ2-5
v_call: TRBV12-3/TRBV12-4
cdr3_nt: TGTGCCAGCAGTACAGGGGTTCCGAAGACCCAGTACTTC
cdr3_aa: CASSTGVPKTQYF

clone_size: NA
d_call: TRBD1
j_call: TRBJ1-1
v_call: TRBV5-1
cdr3_nt: TGCGCCAGCAGCTTGGGGGACAGGATAACTGAAGCTTTCTTT
cdr3_aa: CASSLGDRITEAFF

clone_size: NA
d_call: TRBD2
j_call: TRBJ2-5
v_call: TRBV3-1/TRBV3-2
cdr3_nt: TGTGCCAGCAGCCAAACCCGGGGGGGCCTTCAAGAGACCCAGTACTTC
cdr3_aa: CASSQTRGGLQETQYF

clone_size: NA
d_call: NA
j_call: TRBJ1-4
v_call: TRBV6-5
cdr3_nt: TGTGCCAGCAGTTCCAGGGGTGCAACTAATGAAAAACTGTTTTTT
cdr3_aa: CASSSRGATNEKLFF

clone_size: once
d_call: NA
j_call: TRBJ2-3
v_call: TRBV3-1/TRBV3-2
cdr3_nt: TGTGCCAGCAGCCAGGGGACTGAGGGACCCCTTAGGGATACGCAGTATTTT
cdr3_aa: CASSQGTEGPLRDTQYF

clone_size: NA
d_call: NA
j_call: TRBJ1-5
v_call: TRBV7-8
cdr3_nt: TGTGCCAGCAGCCCCTGGGCCGGGAAGGGCAATCAGCCCCAGCATTTT
cdr3_aa: CASSPWAGKGNQPQHF

clone_size: NA
d_call: TRBD2
j_call: TRBJ2-2
v_call: TRBV10-3
cdr3_nt: TGTGCCATCAGTGAGCCTGGACTAGCGGAAAACACCGGGGAGCTGTTTTTT
cdr3_aa: CAISEPGLAENTGELFF

clone_size: NA
d_call: TRBD1
j_call: TRBJ1-4
v_call: TRBV18
cdr3_nt: TGTGCCAGCTCACCCCAAGGGGGCGGGGATGAAAAACTGTTTTTT
cdr3_aa: CASSPQGGGDEKLFF

clone_size: few
d_call: TRBD1
j_call: TRBJ1-4
v_call: TRBV6-5
cdr3_nt: TGTGCCAGGAATTCGACAGGGGCTGAGGAAAAACTGTTTTTT
cdr3_aa: CARNSTGAEEKLFF

clone_size: NA
d_call: TRBD2
j_call: TRBJ2-1
v_call: TRBV6-2/TRBV6-3
cdr3_nt: TGTGCCAGCAGTCCCGAGAGTCTAGCGGGATACAATGAGCAGTTCTTC
cdr3_aa: CASSPESLAGYNEQFF

clone_size: NA
d_call: TRBD1
j_call: TRBJ1-2
v_call: TRBV5-4
cdr3_nt: TGTGCCAGCAGCTTGGAGACAGGGCACCTCGGGGGCTACACCTTC
cdr3_aa: CASSLETGHLGGYTF

clone_size: NA
d_call: NA
j_call: TRBJ2-6
v_call: TRBV28
cdr3_nt: TGTGCCAGCAGTACCCCGGGCAGGGGCCACTCTGGGGCCAACGTCCTGACTTTC
cdr3_aa: CASSTPGRGHSGANVLTF

clone_size: NA
d_call: NA
j_call: TRBJ2-1
v_call: TRBV24-1
cdr3_nt: TGTGCCACCGAGAGGGGGAATGAGCAGTTCTTC
cdr3_aa: CATERGNEQFF

clone_size: once
d_call: TRBD1
j_call: TRBJ1-6
v_call: TRBV4-1
cdr3_nt: TGCGCCAGCAGCCAAGATGAACAGGGGAGGTCACCCCTCCACTTT
cdr3_aa: CASSQDEQGRSPLHF

clone_size: NA
d_call: TRBD2
j_call: TRBJ2-2
v_call: TRBV19
cdr3_nt: TGTGCCAGTAGCTTTAGCGGGAGTAGAGCCGGGGAGCTGTTTTTT
cdr3_aa: CASSFSGSRAGELFF

clone_size: NA
d_call: NA
j_call: TRBJ2-3
v_call: TRBV5-1
cdr3_nt: TGCGCCAGCAGCCTCGGACTTTCAGATACGCAGTATTTT
cdr3_aa: CASSLGLSDTQYF

clone_size: NA
d_call: TRBD1
j_call: TRBJ1-3
v_call: TRBV9
cdr3_nt: TGTGCCAGCAGCATCGGGACAGGGGGAGGAAACACCATATATTTT
cdr3_aa: CASSIGTGGGNTIYF

clone_size: NA
d_call: NA
j_call: TRBJ1-2
v_call: TRBV4-2
cdr3_nt: TGTGCCAGCAGCCAAGATTCTGGGGAGGACCATGGCTACACCTTC
cdr3_aa: CASSQDSGEDHGYTF

clone_size: NA
d_call: NA
j_call: TRBJ2-6
v_call: TRBV19
cdr3_nt: TGTGCCAGTAGTAACCGCGGGGTGGGGCAAGGGGCCAACGTCCTGACTTTC
cdr3_aa: CASSNRGVGQGANVLTF

clone_size: NA
d_call: NA
j_call: TRBJ2-6
v_call: TRBV19
cdr3_nt: TGTGCCTCTTCTTCTGGGGCCAACGTCCTGACTTTC
cdr3_aa: CASSSGANVLTF

clone_size: NA
d_call: NA
j_call: TRBJ2-5
v_call: TRBV3-1/TRBV3-2
cdr3_nt: TGTGCCAGCAGCCAAACTCAGGCGGGAAGGGTGACCCAGTACTTC
cdr3_aa: CASSQTQAGRVTQYF

clone_size: NA
d_call: NA
j_call: TRBJ1-2
v_call: TRBV9
cdr3_nt: TGTGCCAGCAGCCTGTATCATGGCTACACCTTC
cdr3_aa: CASSLYHGYTF